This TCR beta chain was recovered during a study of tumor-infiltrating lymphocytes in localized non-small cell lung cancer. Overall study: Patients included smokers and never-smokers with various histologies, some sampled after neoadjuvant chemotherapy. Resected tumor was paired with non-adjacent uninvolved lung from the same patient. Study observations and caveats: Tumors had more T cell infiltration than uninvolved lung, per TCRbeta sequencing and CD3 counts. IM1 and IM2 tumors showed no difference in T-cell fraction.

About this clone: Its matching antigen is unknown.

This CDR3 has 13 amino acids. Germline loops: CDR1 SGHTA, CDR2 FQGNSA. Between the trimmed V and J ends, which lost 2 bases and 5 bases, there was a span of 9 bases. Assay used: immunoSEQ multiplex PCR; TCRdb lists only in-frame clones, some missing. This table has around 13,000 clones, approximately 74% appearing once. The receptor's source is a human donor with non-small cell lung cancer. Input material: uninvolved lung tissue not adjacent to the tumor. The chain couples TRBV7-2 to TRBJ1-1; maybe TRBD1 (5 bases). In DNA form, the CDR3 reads TGTGCCAGCAGCTTACAGGGAGGAACTGAAGCTTTCTTT. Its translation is CASSLQGGTEAFF. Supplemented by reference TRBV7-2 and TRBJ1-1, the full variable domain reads GAGVSQSPSNKVTEKGKDVELRCDPISGHTALYWYRQSLGQGLEFLIYFQGNSAPDKSGLPSDRFSAERTGGSVSTLTIQRTQQEDSAVYLCASSLQGGTEAFFGQGTRLTVV.